This TCR beta chain was obtained from a study of T cell repertoires in cytomegalovirus infection. TCRdb redid the calling of the reads with MiXCR, one entry per CDR3 protein. The data hold some 100,000 distinct CDR3 sequences, with about a quarter observed a single time. The TCR was taken from a human donor in good health (CMV status not recorded). Some clones in this sample may be carry-over from other donors' samples. Specimen: CD8+ T cells from PBMCs.

The chain's CDR3 is CASSRGQGATEAFF. CDR3 nucleotides: TGTGCCAGCAGCCGGGGACAGGGGGCGACTGAAGCTTTCTTT. The rearrangement links TRBV7-3 to TRBJ1-1, with 12 bases matching TRBD1. This CDR3 spans 14 amino acids. Germline V gives CDR1 SGHTA, CDR2 FQGTGA. Germline trimming cut 5 bases from V and 5 bases from J; bases unmatched to any gene: 3.